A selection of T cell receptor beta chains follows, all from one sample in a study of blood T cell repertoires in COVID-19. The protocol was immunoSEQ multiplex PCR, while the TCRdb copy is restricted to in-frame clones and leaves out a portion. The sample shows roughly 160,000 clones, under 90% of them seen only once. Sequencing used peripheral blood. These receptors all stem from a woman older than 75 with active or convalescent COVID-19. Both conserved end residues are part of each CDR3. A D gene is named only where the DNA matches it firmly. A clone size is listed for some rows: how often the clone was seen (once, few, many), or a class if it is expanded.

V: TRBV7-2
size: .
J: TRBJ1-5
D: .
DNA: TGTGCCAGCAGCCGTAGGACTCCCCTCAATCAGCCCCAGCATTTT
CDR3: CASSRRTPLNQPQHF

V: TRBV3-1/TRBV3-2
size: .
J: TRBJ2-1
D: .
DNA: TGTGCCAGCAGCCATAGTAGAGGGTTGAGCTCCTACAATGAGCAGTTCTTC
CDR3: CASSHSRGLSSYNEQFF

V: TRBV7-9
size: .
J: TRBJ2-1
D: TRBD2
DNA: TGTGCCAGCAGCTCTCTAGCGGGATCGGGCAATGAGCAGTTCTTC
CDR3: CASSSLAGSGNEQFF

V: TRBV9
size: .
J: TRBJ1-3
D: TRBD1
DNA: TGTGCCAGCAGCGCAGACAGGGCTGGCACCATATATTTT
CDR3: CASSADRAGTIYF

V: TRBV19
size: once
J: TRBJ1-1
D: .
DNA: TGTGCCAGTAGTATCTCGACAGGCCGGCGGGCTTTCTTT
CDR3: CASSISTGRRAFF

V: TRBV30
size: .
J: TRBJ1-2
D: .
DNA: TGTGCCTGGAGTGGAAGGGGTCGGACCTATGGCTACACCTTC
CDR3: CAWSGRGRTYGYTF

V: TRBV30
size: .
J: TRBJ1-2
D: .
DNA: TGTGCCTGGAGTCTTCAGGGCAACTATGGCTACACCTTC
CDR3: CAWSLQGNYGYTF

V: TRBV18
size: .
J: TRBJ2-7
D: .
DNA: TGTGCCAGCTCACCATTACCAGGGTCCTACGAGCAGTACTTC
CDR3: CASSPLPGSYEQYF

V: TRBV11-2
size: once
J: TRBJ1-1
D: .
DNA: TGTGCCAGCAGCCCCACAGTGAACACTGAAGCTTTCTTT
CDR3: CASSPTVNTEAFF

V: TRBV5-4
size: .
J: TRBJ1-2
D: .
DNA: TGTGCCAGCAGCTTGGACAGCCTCGGCTACACCTTC
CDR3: CASSLDSLGYTF

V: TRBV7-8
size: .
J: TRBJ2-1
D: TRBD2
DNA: TGTGCCAGCAGCCCAAGCCGGGGAGGAGCGGGGAGTGAGCAGTTCTTC
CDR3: CASSPSRGGAGSEQFF

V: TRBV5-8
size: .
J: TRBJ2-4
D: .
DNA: TGTGCCAGCAGCTCAGGGGTAGTAGCCAAAAACATTCAGTACTTC
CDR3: CASSSGVVAKNIQYF

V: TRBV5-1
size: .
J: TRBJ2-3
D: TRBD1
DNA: TGCGCCAGCAGCCGGACAGGGAGCCCCACGACAGATACGCAGTATTTT
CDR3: CASSRTGSPTTDTQYF

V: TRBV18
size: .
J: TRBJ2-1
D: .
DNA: TGTGCCAGCTCACCGGTCCCTAGCAGGTCCTACAATGAGCAGTTCTTC
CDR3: CASSPVPSRSYNEQFF

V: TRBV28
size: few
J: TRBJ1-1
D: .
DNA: TGTGCCAGCACTTTGAACACTGAAGCTTTCTTT
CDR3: CASTLNTEAFF

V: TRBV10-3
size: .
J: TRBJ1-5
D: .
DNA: TGTGCCATCAGTGAGTCCCCGGGACAAAGGGGGAGCAATCAGCCCCAGCATTTT
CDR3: CAISESPGQRGSNQPQHF

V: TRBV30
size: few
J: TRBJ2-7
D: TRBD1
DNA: TGTGCCTGGAGTGGGGGACAGGACTACGAGCAGTACTTC
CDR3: CAWSGGQDYEQYF

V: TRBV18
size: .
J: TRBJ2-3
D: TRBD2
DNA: TGTGCCAGCTCACTTGGGTTAGCGGGTATCACAGATACGCAGTATTTT
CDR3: CASSLGLAGITDTQYF

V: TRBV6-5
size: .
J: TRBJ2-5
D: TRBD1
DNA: TGTGCCAGCAGTTCGGGGACAGGGGAAGAGACCCAGTACTTC
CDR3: CASSSGTGEETQYF

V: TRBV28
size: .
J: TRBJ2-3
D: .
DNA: TGTGCCAGCAGTAACCCGGGGAGGTCAGACACAGATACGCAGTATTTT
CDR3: CASSNPGRSDTDTQYF

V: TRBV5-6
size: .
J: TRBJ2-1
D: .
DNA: TGTGCCAGCAGCTTGTTTAGCGCATCCTACAATGAGCAGTTCTTC
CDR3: CASSLFSASYNEQFF

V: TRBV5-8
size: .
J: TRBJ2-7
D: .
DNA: TGTGCCAGCAGCTTGGCCGTCTCCGAGCAGTACTTC
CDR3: CASSLAVSEQYF

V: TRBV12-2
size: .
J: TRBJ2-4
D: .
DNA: TGTGCAAGTCGCTACCGACTGCTAGCCAAAAACATTCAGTACTTC
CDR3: CASRYRLLAKNIQYF

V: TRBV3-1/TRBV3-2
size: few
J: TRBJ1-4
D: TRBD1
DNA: TGTGCCAGCAGCCCTTTCGACAGGGCAACTAATGAAAAACTGTTTTTT
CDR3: CASSPFDRATNEKLFF

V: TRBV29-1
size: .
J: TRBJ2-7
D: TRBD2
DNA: TGCAGCGTGGGACTAGCGGGAGGTACCTACGAGCAGTACTTC
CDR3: CSVGLAGGTYEQYF

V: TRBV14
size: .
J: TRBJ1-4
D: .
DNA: TGTGCCAGCAGCCAAGCCCAGGGGTGGTCTAATGAAAAACTGTTTTTT
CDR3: CASSQAQGWSNEKLFF

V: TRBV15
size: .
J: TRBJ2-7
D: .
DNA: TGTGCCACCAGCAGAGATACGGGAGAGCAGTACTTC
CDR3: CATSRDTGEQYF

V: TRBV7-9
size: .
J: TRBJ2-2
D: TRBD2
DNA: TGTGCCAGCAGCTTAGGACTAGCGGGAGCCGGGGAGCTGTTTTTT
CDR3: CASSLGLAGAGELFF

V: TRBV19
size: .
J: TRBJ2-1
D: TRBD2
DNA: TGTGCCAGTATCCCTAGCGGGAGCTCCTACAATGAGCAGTTCTTC
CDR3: CASIPSGSSYNEQFF

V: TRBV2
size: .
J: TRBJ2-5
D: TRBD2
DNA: TGTGCCAGCTCACCCGCGGGGGGAGAGACCCAGTACTTC
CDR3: CASSPAGGETQYF

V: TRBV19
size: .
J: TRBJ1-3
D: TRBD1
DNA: TGTGCCAGTACGACAGGGGTTGGAAACACCATATATTTT
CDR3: CASTTGVGNTIYF

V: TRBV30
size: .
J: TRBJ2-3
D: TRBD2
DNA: TGTGCCTGGACCAGCGGTCCGACTAGCGGGAGGGCCCCTCATACGCAGTATTTT
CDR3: CAWTSGPTSGRAPHTQYF

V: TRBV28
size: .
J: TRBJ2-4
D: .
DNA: TGTGCCAGCAGTTCTCTAGCGTTGTTAGCCAAAAACATTCAGTACTTC
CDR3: CASSSLALLAKNIQYF

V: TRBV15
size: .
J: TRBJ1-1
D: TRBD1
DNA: TGTGCCACCAGCAGAGAACGCCCAGGGGGCACTGAAGCTTTCTTT
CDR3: CATSRERPGGTEAFF

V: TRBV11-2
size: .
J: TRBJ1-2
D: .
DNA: TGTGCCAGCAGCCCGGGACTGGACTATGGCTACACCTTC
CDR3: CASSPGLDYGYTF

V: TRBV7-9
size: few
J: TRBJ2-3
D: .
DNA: TGTGCCAGCAGCTACAGGGCAGATACGCAGTATTTT
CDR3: CASSYRADTQYF

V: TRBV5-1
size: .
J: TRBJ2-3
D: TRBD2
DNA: TGCGCCAGCAGCTTGGCCGTGGGACTAGCGGGAGGGGCAGATACGCAGTATTTT
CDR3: CASSLAVGLAGGADTQYF

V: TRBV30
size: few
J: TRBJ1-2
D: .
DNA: TGTGCCTGGAGTGGCAGTTTTTATGGCTACACCTTC
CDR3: CAWSGSFYGYTF

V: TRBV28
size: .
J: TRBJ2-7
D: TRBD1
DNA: TGTGCCAGCAGTTTATCCGGGACAGGGAGCTTCGAGCAGTACTTC
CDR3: CASSLSGTGSFEQYF

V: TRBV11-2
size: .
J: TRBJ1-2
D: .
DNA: TGTGCCAGCAGCGCCCTGATGAGCGGCTACACCTTC
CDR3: CASSALMSGYTF

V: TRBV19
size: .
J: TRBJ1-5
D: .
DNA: TGTGCCAGTAGTATAGGTTCGGGTAGCTACCAGCCCCAGCATTTT
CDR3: CASSIGSGSYQPQHF

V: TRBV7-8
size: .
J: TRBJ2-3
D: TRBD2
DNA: TGTGCCAGCAGCTTAGTACTAGCGGGAGGCGATCAAGCAGATACGCAGTATTTT
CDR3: CASSLVLAGGDQADTQYF

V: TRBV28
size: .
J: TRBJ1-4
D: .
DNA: TGTGCCAGCAGTTTATGGGGCAGGGTTGAGGAAAAACTGTTTTTT
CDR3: CASSLWGRVEEKLFF

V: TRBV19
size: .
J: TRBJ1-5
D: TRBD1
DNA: TGTGCCAGTAGTGCCCGGGACAGACCGTTTAGCAATCAGCCCCAGCATTTT
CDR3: CASSARDRPFSNQPQHF

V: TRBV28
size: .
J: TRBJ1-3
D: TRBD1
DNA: TGTGCCAGCAGTTTATGGCAGGGGGCTCTGAACACCATATATTTT
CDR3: CASSLWQGALNTIYF

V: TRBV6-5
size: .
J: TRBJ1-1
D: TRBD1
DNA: TGTGCCAGCAGTTACCACCCAGGGACAGGGAACACTGAAGCTTTCTTT
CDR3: CASSYHPGTGNTEAFF

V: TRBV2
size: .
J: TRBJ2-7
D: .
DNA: TGTGCCAGCACGACAGGCCAGCAAACCGAGCAGTACTTC
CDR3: CASTTGQQTEQYF

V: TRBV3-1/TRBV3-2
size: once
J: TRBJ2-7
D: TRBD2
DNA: TGTGCCAGCAGCCGCGGACTAGAAGCCTACGAGCAGTACTTC
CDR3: CASSRGLEAYEQYF

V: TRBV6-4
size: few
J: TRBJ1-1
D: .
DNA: TGTGCCAGCAGTCGAGAGGCCAACACTGAAGCTTTCTTT
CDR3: CASSREANTEAFF

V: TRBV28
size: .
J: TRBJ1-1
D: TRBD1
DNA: TGTGCCAGCAGTCCACCGGGACAGCGGCGGGCTTTCTTT
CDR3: CASSPPGQRRAFF

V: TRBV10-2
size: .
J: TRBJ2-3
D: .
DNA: TGCGCCAGCAGTGAACCTCAGGGCCCAAGAAAAGATACGCAGTATTTT
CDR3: CASSEPQGPRKDTQYF